This entry lists 9 T cell receptor beta chains sequenced from one sample in a study of T cell responses to AZD1222 COVID-19 vaccine. Some clones are missing from TCRdb's copy, which holds only in-frame ones; the method was immunoSEQ multiplex PCR. The repertoire holds approximately 65,000 clones, with about three quarters as singletons. This specimen consisted of peripheral blood, obtained on day 0 of AZD1222 vaccination. Receptor source: an adult in good health.

This chain links TRBV29-1 with TRBJ1-5; 8 nucleotides agree with TRBD1. Trimming took 4 bases from V and 2 from J; bases not matched to a gene: 7. The CDR3 has 15 residues. From germline, CDR1 is SQVTM and CDR2 ANQGSEA. The CDR3: CSVGQGADRNQPQHF. The CDR3 DNA sequence: TGCAGCGTTGGTCAGGGGGCTGATCGCAATCAGCCCCAGCATTTT.

The J gene is TRBJ2-7, the V gene TRBV4-2, with TRBD2 matching over 10 bases. The CDR3 loop spans 18 amino acids. After removal of 1 base from V and 3 bases from J, the junction contained 12 bases not matched to a gene. The germline V gene has CDR1 LGHNA and CDR2 YNFKEQ. CDR3 sequence: CASSQALGSGGARYEQYF. Here the CDR3 DNA reads TGTGCCAGCAGCCAAGCCCTTGGCAGCGGGGGGGCTCGCTACGAGCAGTACTTC.

V usage is TRBV5-1 and J usage is TRBJ1-2, with 7 positions matching TRBD1. The length of the CDR3 is 14 residues. CDR1 SGHRS and CDR2 YFSETQ come from the germline V gene. Unmatched junction bases numbered 5, after V lost 6 bases and J lost 0 bases. The CDR3, as DNA: TGCGCCAGCAATACGGGACAGCCTAACTATGGCTACACCTTC. Amino acid sequence: CASNTGQPNYGYTF.

The chain joins TRBV6-5 to TRBJ1-3; 9 bases match TRBD1. Trimming took 5 bases from V and 5 from J; bases not matched to a gene: 7. The CDR3 has 15 residues. The germline CDR1 and CDR2 sequences are MNHEY and SVGAGI. This chain's CDR3 is CASSSQGTGRNTIYF. Written as DNA, the CDR3 is TGTGCCAGCAGTAGCCAAGGGACAGGGCGAAACACCATATATTTT.

This clone was detected only a few times. The chain joins TRBV7-6 to TRBJ2-7, with D maybe TRBD1 (5 bases). The CDR3 extends over 13 amino acids. In germline, CDR1 is SGHVS, CDR2 FNYEAQ. Trimming took off 4 bases at V and 7 bases at J, with 14 bases between the two ends. This CDR3 is CASSSSAGWEQYF. The CDR3 bases are TGTGCCAGCAGCTCCTCCGCAGGGTGGGAGCAGTACTTC.

Here the CDR3 DNA reads TGTGCCAGCAGCTTCGGGACAGATGCCTACGAGCAGTACTTC. The encoded protein is CASSFGTDAYEQYF. The chain links TRBV5-6 to TRBJ2-7; 7 nucleotides agree with TRBD1. The ends lost 2 bases at V and 2 bases at J; junction bases unmatched: 4. The CDR3 spans 14 residues. The germline gives CDR1 SGHDT, CDR2 YYEEEE.

This clone was seen only once. The rearrangement joins TRBV19 to TRBJ2-2, with D possibly matching TRBD2 (7 bases). The CDR3 extends over 15 amino acids. V lost 3 bases to trimming and J lost 4 bases, with 12 bases between them. Germline CDR1 LNHDA, CDR2 SQIVND (reference sequence). CDR3 residues: CASSIQGGVTGELFF. The CDR3 DNA reads as TGTGCCAGTAGTATTCAAGGGGGGGTCACCGGGGAGCTGTTTTTT.

The V call is TRBV27, the J call TRBJ2-2; tentative D call: TRBD2 (7 bases). From germline, CDR1 is MNHEY and CDR2 SMNVEV (reference sequence). CDR3 length: 14 amino acids. V lost 10 bases and J lost 6, with 18 bases in between. For the CDR3, the DNA is TGTGCCACACACTCCAGGGGAGGGGCCGGGGAGCTGTTTTTT. Its translation: CATHSRGGAGELFF.

In its sample, this clone was seen a few times. The chain uses TRBV10-1 and TRBJ2-7; the D gene is possibly TRBD1 (6 bases). The CDR3 contains 14 residues. CDR1 and CDR2 from the germline V gene are WNHNN and SYGVQD (reference sequence). Trimming took 7 bases from V and 8 from J, leaving 21 bases between them. CDR3 sequence: CASIKGHLLRKQYF. The CDR3 DNA reads TGCGCCAGCATAAAGGGACACCTATTACGCAAGCAGTACTTC.